Listed here are 16 T cell receptor beta chains from one sample, sequenced in a study of T cell repertoires in cytomegalovirus infection. MiXCR was run by TCRdb on the reads, yielding one entry per CDR3 protein. The sample contains 640,000 or so distinct CDR3 sequences, around a third of which appear only once. Their target antigens are unknown. This specimen was cultured PBMCs, taken from culture after CMV antigen stimulation. These receptors originate from a human donor in good health (CMV status not recorded). Some clones in this sample may be carry-over from other donors' samples.

This clonotype occurred a few times. The rearrangement uses TRBV7-2 and TRBJ2-1; 16 positions match TRBD2. J lost 11 bases, V lost 0 bases, and 7 bases had no gene match. This CDR3 has 17 residues. The V gene's germline CDR1 is SGHTA and CDR2 FQGNSA. The CDR3 loop is CASSLASSGLAGGQQFF. The CDR3 DNA reads TGTGCCAGCAGCTTAGCATCGTCGGGACTAGCGGGGGGGCAGCAGTTCTTC.

The gene calls are TRBV7-2 and TRBJ2-7; D assignment may be TRBD1 or TRBD2 (6 bases each). V was pared by 4 bases and J by 5 bases, with 15 bases between. The CDR3 consists of 14 residues. Germline V CDR1 and CDR2: SGHTA, FQGNSA. Here the CDR3 reads CASSYYRGVHEQYF. The CDR3 DNA is TGTGCCAGCAGCTATTATAGGGGGGTCCACGAGCAGTACTTC.

The chain links TRBV11-3 to TRBJ2-2; D unresolved. Deletions cut 5 bases from V and 8 bases from J, with 15 bases between. CDR1 and CDR2 from the germline V gene are SGHNT and YENEEA. This CDR3 has 14 residues. This chain's CDR3 is CASSLGPGRGELFF. The CDR3 region has the DNA TGTGCCAGCAGCCTCGGGCCCGGTAGGGGGGAGCTGTTTTTT.

The sample holds a few counts of this clonotype. The J gene is TRBJ2-5, the V gene TRBV7-9; a weak D match, TRBD2 (6 bases). V was shortened by 2 bases and J by 5 bases, with 12 bases between the two germline ends. The CDR3 consists of 14 residues. Germline V lookup: CDR1 SEHNR, CDR2 FQNEAQ (reference sequence). The CDR3 loop reads CASSLYTRGETQYF. CDR3 bases: TGTGCCAGCAGCTTATACACCCGGGGGGAGACCCAGTACTTC. Supplemented by reference TRBV7-9 and TRBJ2-5, the full variable domain reads DTGVSQNPRHKITKRGQNVTFRCDPISEHNRLYWYRQTLGQGPEFLTYFQNEAQLEKSRLLSDRFSAERPKGSFSTLEIQRTEQGDSAMYLCASSLYTRGETQYFGPGTRLLVL.

The V and J genes are TRBV4-2 and TRBJ1-6; tentatively, D is TRBD1 (6 bases). The CDR3 contains 15 residues. Germline CDR1 is LGHNA and CDR2 is YNFKEQ. V gave up 3 bases and J gave up 8 bases, with 14 bases separating them. DNA of the CDR3: TGTGCCAGCAGCCAGGACAGTCGGCCCCATTCACCCCTCCACTTT. Protein sequence: CASSQDSRPHSPLHF.

This clonotype was found a few times. The chain uses TRBV6-1 and TRBJ2-3; 9 positions agree with TRBD1. Germline trimming cut 5 bases from V and 6 bases from J; bases unmatched to any gene: 12. The germline V gene has CDR1 MNHNS and CDR2 SASEGT. The CDR3 is made up of 16 amino acids. The CDR3 protein is CASSKGTGWWLDTQYF. Written as DNA, the CDR3 is TGTGCCAGCAGTAAGGGGACAGGGTGGTGGTTGGATACGCAGTATTTT.

The chain employs TRBV6-2 or TRBV6-3 and TRBJ2-7, with D unresolved. From germline, CDR1 is MNHEY and CDR2 SVGEGT. This CDR3 has 14 residues. Trimming took 6 bases from V and 9 from J, leaving 21 bases between them. CDR3 region: CASSYVRIAPWQYF. The CDR3 coding sequence is TGTGCCAGCAGCTACGTTAGGATAGCCCCGTGGCAGTACTTC.

As to this clonotype: A read error may be the cause here, since a much bigger clone is one base away. The chain links TRBV7-6 to TRBJ2-7; 7 bases align to TRBD2. The germline gives CDR1 SGHVS, CDR2 FNYEAQ. CDR3 length: 13 residues. This CDR3 is CASSFGTTYKQYF. CDR3 nucleotide sequence: TGTGCCAGCAGCTTCGGGACTACCTACAAGCAGTACTTC.

This clonotype has a handful of counts. The chain has TRBV7-2 and TRBJ2-1; 8 bases map to TRBD2. Germline CDR1 SGHTA, CDR2 FQGNSA. CDR3 length: 16 residues. V gave up 3 bases and J gave up 0 bases; unmatched junction bases: 4. The CDR3 sequence: CASSFIAGSSYNEQFF. The CDR3 coding sequence is TGTGCCAGCAGCTTCATAGCGGGGAGCTCCTACAATGAGCAGTTCTTC.

The table lists this clonotype with a few counts. The gene calls are TRBV7-2 and TRBJ2-1; TRBD2 matches 7 bases. V lost 3 bases to trimming and J lost 6 bases; unmatched junction nucleotides: 23. Looked up from germline, CDR1 is SGHTA and CDR2 is FQGNSA. The CDR3 length is 20 residues. The CDR3 DNA reads as TGTGCCAGCAGCTTGAGGGGAGGGGTAGCGGCTTCCCAAGGGTCCAATGAGCAGTTCTTC. This translates into CASSLRGGVAASQGSNEQFF.

This clonotype occurred a few times. This rearrangement joins TRBV7-8 to TRBJ2-7, with a possible D match to TRBD1 (6 bases). The CDR3 extends over 17 amino acids. V was pared by 5 bases and J by 3 bases, with 23 bases between. The germline V gene has CDR1 SGHVS and CDR2 FQNEAQ. The CDR3 DNA reads as TGTGCCAGCAGCCTCCCCTTTTTGGGGGCCAAAGACTACGAGCAGTACTTC. Amino acids: CASSLPFLGAKDYEQYF.

This chain uses TRBV11-2 with TRBJ2-7; unclear D gene. Trimming pared 4 bases from V and 6 bases from J, leaving 10 bases between. The CDR3 sequence is 12 residues long. In germline, CDR1 is SGHAT, CDR2 FQNNGV. The CDR3 spells CASSSRTIEQYF. In DNA, the CDR3 is TGTGCCAGCAGCTCAAGGACCATCGAGCAGTACTTC.

This clonotype was seen more than once but under ten times. This chain joins TRBV6-1 and TRBJ1-1; possible D gene TRBD1, 5 bases. V was pared by 4 bases and J by 5 bases, with 14 bases between. This CDR3 is 14 amino acids long. CDR1 and CDR2 from the germline V gene are MNHNS and SASEGT. CDR3: CASSVRQLKTEAFF. CDR3 bases: TGTGCCAGCAGTGTACGACAGTTAAAAACTGAAGCTTTCTTT.

The chain employs TRBV20-1 and TRBJ1-5, with 7 bases aligning to TRBD1. V gave up 0 bases and J gave up 4 bases; unmatched junction bases: 3. The CDR3 has 14 residues. Germline assignment: CDR1 DFQATT and CDR2 SNEGSKA (reference sequence). CDR3 in DNA: TGCAGTGCTAGAGACAGGGGGGGAAATCAGCCCCAGCATTTT. Residues: CSARDRGGNQPQHF.

DNA of the CDR3: TGTGCCAGCATACGACTGACTCACAATGAGCAGTTCTTC. Protein: CASIRLTHNEQFF. The chain is built from TRBV6-5 and TRBJ2-1, with D unresolved. Germline CDR1 and CDR2: MNHEY and SVGAGI. Trimming took 7 bases from V and 5 from J, leaving 12 bases between them. This CDR3 is 13 amino acids long.

The chain couples TRBV7-2 to TRBJ2-1; 7 nucleotides agree with TRBD2. The CDR3 has 15 residues. Looked up from germline, CDR1 is SGHTA and CDR2 is FQGNSA. The J segment lost 7 bases and the V segment lost 5 bases, leaving 11 bases of the junction unmatched. DNA for the CDR3: TGTGCCAGCAGCCCGGGGCCCGGGAGGACAAATGAGCAGTTCTTC. It specifies CASSPGPGRTNEQFF.